This T cell receptor (beta chain) was captured by sequencing in a study of blood T cells in healthy people across ages. It was with a sample-barcoded 5' primer and a J-beta primer mix that a second PCR of about 6 to 12 cycles was run. TCRdb reanalysed the 5' RACE reads using MiXCR and keeps one entry per CDR3 protein. The sample yields 700,000 or so distinct CDR3 sequences, 20% to 25% seen once. All donors came from Russia, were Caucasian and healthy, and spanned ages about 6 to 100. Researchers collected 9 to 10 milliliters of peripheral blood from every single donor. Per sample, a minimum of 6 million PBMCs were isolated. This clonotype was counted many times. Its antigen is undetermined. Study results and limitations: Age showed a roughly linear inverse relationship with TCR beta diversity per million T cells.

Germline loops: CDR1 ENHRY, CDR2 SYGVKD. The CDR3 runs 14 residues. Trimming removed 2 bases at V and 2 bases at J, with 8 bases between. The sequenced sample consisted of blood. The TCR comes from a man aged 70 or older in good health. The chain links TRBV10-3 to TRBJ2-3; D not certain. The CDR3: CAISELSNTDTQYF. In DNA, the CDR3 is TGTGCCATCAGTGAGCTCTCGAACACAGATACGCAGTATTTT.